This record concerns one TCR beta chain sequence. Its antigen is as yet unknown. These data belong to a study of shared clonotypes between healthy human individuals. Trimming cost V 2 bases and J 0 bases, with 9 bases left between them. The CDR3 has 16 residues. CDR1 is SGHKS, CDR2 YYEKEE, per germline (reference sequence). The study, taken as a whole, reports: Few donors limited the genetic and exposure-history diversity represented.

The donor population consisted of healthy HIV-negative adults with no recent acute infections or vaccinations. For unsorted samples, genomic DNA was extracted from approximately 90 million PBMCs. The method was immunoSEQ multiplex PCR; TCRdb's version includes in-frame clones alone and lacks a portion of them. Seen here are roughly 500,000 clones, 79% observed once, and the top ten hold approximately 13%. The sequence was obtained from a woman aged 40 to 50 in good health. Some clones in this sample may be carry-over from other donors' samples. The rearrangement joins TRBV5-5 to TRBJ2-6; D not certain. The sequenced material came from PBMCs. The CDR3 bases are TGTGCCAGCAGCTTATTTATTAGCTCTGGGGCCAACGTCCTGACTTTC. Translation: CASSLFISSGANVLTF.